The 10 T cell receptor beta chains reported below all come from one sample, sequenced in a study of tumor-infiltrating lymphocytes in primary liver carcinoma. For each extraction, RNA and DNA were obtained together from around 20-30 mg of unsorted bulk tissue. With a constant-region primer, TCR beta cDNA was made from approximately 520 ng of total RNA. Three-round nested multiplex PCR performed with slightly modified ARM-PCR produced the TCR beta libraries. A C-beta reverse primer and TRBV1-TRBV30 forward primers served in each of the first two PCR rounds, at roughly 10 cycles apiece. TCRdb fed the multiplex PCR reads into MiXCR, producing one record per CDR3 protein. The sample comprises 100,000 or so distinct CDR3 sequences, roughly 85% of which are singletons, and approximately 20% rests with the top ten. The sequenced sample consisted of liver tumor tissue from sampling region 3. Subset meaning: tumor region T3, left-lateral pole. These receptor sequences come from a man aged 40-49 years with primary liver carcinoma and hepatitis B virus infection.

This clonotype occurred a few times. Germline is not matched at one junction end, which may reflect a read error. The CDR3 nucleotides are TGTGTCAGCAGTCCGCCAGGACAGGGCTCCTACAATGAGCAGTTCTTC. Its translation is CVSSPPGQGSYNEQFF. This sequence joins TRBV6-2 or TRBV6-3 and TRBJ2-1, with 8 nucleotides matching TRBD1. The CDR3 has 16 amino acids. Germline assignment: CDR1 MNHEY and CDR2 SVGEGT.

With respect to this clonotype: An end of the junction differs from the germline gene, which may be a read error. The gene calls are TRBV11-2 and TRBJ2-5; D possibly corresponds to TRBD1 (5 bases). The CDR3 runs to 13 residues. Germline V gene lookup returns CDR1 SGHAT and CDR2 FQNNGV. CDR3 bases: TGTGCCAGCAGCGCAGGGTTGGACGAGACCCATTACTTC. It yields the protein CASSAGLDETHYF.

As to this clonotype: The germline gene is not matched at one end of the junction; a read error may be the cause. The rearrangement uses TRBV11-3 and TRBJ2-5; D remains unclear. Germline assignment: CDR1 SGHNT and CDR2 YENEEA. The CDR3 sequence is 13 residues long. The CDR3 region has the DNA TGTGCCAACAGCTCAGGCAGCCAAGAGACCCAGTGCTTC. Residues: CANSSGSQETQCF.

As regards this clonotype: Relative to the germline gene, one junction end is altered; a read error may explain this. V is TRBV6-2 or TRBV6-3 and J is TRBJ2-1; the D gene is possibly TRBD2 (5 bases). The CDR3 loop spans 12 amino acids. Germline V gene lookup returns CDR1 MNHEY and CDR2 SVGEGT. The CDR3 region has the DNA TGTGCCAACAGTCTGCGGGCCAGGGAGCAGTTCTTC. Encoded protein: CANSLRAREQFF.

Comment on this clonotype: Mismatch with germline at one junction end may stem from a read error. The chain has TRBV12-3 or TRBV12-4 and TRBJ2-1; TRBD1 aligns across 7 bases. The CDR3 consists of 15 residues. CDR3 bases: TGTGCCAGCAGTTTGAGACAGGGAGATGTCCATGAGCAGTCCTTC. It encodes CASSLRQGDVHEQSF.

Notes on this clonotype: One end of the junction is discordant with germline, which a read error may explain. The CDR3 loop reads CASSPGGQEQYF. DNA for the CDR3: TGTGCTAGCAGTCCCGGGGGCCAGGAGCAGTACTTC. The chain combines TRBV11-2 with TRBJ2-7, with D possibly called TRBD1 or TRBD2 (6 bases each). The CDR3 totals 12 residues. Germline assignment: CDR1 SGHAT and CDR2 FQNNGV.

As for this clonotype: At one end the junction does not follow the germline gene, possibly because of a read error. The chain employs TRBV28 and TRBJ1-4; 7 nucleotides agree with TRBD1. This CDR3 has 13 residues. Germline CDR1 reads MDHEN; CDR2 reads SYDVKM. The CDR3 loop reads CAGSLAGQPKLFF. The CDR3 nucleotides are TGTGCCGGCAGTCTTGCGGGACAGCCCAAACTGTTTTTT.

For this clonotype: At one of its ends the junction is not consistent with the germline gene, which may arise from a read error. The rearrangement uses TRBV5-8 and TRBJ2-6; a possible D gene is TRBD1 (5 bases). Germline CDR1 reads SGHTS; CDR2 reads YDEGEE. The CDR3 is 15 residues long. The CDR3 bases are TGTGCCAGCAGCTTTCGGGTTTCTGGGGCCAACATCCTGACTTTC. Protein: CASSFRVSGANILTF.

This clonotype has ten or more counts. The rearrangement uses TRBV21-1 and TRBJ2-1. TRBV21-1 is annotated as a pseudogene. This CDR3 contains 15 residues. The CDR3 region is CASSNDPSANNEQFF. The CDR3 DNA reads TGTGCCAGCAGCAATGATCCTAGCGCCAACAATGAGCAGTTCTTC.

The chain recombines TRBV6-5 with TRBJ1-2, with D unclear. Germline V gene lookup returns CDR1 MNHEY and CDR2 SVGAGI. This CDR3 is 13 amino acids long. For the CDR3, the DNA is TGTCCCTGCAGTAAAACATGGGAAGATGGCTACACCTTC. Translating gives CPCSKTWEDGYTF.